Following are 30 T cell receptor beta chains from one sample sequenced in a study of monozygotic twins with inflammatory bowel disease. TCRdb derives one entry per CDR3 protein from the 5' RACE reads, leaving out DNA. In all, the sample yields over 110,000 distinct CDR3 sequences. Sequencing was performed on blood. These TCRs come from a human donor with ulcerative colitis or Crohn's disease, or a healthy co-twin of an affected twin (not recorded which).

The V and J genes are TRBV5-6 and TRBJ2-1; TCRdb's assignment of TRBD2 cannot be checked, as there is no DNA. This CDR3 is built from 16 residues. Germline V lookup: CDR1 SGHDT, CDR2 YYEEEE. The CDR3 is CASSSGLAGMRYEQFF.

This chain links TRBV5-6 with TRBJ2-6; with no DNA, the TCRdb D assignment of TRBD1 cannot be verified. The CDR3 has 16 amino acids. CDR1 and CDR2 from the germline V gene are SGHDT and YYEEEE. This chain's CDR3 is CASSLGDRAGANVLTF.

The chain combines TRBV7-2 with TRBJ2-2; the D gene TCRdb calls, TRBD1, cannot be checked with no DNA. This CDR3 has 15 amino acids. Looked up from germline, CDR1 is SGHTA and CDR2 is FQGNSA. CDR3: CASKGQTLNTGELFF.

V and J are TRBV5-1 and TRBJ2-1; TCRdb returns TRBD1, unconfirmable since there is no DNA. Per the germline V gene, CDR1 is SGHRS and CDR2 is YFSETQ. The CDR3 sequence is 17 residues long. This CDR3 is CASSPAQIGGRGNEQFF.

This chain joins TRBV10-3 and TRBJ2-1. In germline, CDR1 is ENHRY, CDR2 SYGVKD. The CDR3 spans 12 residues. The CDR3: CAAGSSYNEQFF.

The CDR3: CASSVQGVSYNEQFF. V is TRBV11-2 and J is TRBJ2-1; as DNA is missing, the TRBD1 call by TCRdb cannot be tested. Germline V gene data show CDR1 as SGHAT and CDR2 as FQNNGV. The CDR3 consists of 15 residues.

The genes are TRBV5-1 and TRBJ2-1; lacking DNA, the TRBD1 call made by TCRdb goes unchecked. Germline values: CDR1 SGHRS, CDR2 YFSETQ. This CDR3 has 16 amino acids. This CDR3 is CASSATGGWGNNEQFF.

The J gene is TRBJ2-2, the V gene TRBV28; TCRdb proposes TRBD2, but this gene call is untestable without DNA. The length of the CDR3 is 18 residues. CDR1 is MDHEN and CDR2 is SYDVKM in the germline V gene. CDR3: CASSLTRDSGGGTGELFF.

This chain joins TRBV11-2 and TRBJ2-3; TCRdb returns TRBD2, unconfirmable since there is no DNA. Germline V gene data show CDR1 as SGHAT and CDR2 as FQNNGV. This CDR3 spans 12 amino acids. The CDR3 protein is CASSLGGDTQYF.

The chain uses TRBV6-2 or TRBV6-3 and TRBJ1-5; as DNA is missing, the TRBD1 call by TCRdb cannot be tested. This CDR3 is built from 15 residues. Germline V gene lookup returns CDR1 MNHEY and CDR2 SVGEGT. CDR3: CASRTDRRRNQPQHF.

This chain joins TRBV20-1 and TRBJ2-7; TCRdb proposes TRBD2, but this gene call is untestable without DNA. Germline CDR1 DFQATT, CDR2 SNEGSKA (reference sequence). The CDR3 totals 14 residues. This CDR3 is CSALGSGGSYEQYF.

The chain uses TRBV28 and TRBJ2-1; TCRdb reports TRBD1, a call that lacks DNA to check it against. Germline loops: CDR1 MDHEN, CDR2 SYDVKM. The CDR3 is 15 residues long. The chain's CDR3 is CASSLGTGTYNEQFF.

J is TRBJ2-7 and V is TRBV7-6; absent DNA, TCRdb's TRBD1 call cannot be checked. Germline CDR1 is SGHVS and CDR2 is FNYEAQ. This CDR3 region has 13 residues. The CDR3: CASSLSGGYEQYF.

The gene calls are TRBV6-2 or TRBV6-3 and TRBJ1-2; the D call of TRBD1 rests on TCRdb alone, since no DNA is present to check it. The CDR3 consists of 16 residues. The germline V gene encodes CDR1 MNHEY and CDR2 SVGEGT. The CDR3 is CASSYRPGTGNDGYTF.

CDR3 amino acids: CASSSRDRGRVEQFF. The chain employs TRBV11-2 and TRBJ2-1; TCRdb lists TRBD1, though no DNA is available to test this call. The CDR3 spans 15 residues. Germline loops: CDR1 SGHAT, CDR2 FQNNGV.

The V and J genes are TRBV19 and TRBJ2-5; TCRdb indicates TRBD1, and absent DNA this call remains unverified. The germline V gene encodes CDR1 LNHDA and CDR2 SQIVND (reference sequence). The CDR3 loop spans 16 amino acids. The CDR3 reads CASSIAIGQGAETQYF.

The CDR3 is CASSDAGGGDTQYF. The chain carries TRBV5-1 and TRBJ2-3; TCRdb outputs TRBD1, but without DNA this stays unchecked. Germline V gene lookup returns CDR1 SGHRS and CDR2 YFSETQ. This CDR3 comprises 14 residues.

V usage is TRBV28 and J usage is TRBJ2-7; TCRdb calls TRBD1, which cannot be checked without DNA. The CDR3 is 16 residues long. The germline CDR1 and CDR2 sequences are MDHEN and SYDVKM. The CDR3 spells CASSFLPWTGNYEQYF.

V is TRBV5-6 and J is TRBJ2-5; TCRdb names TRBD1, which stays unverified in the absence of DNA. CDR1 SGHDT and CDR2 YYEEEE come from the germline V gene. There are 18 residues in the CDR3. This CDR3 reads CASSLAGGARAAGETQYF.

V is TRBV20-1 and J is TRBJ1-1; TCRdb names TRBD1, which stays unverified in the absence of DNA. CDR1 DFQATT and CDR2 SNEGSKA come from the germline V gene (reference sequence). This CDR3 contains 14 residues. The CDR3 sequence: CSAGTGTGNTEAFF.

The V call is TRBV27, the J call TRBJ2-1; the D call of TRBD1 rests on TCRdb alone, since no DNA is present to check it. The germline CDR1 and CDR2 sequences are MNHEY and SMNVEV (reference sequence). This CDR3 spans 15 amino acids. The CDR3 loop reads CASSLGTRSYNEQFF.

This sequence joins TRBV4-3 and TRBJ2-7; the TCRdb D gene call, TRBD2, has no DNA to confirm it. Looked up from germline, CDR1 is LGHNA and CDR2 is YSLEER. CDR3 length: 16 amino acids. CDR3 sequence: CASSQQPGLAGSEQYF.

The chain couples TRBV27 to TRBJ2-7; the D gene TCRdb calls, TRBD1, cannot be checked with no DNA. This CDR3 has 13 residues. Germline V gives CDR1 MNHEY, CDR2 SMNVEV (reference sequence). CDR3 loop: CASSRRGYNEQYF.

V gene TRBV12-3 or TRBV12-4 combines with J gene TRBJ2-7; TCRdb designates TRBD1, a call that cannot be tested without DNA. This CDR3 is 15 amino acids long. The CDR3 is CASRTGTGPAYEQYF.

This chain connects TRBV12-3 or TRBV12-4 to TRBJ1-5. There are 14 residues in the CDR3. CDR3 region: CASRVGYSGQPQHF.

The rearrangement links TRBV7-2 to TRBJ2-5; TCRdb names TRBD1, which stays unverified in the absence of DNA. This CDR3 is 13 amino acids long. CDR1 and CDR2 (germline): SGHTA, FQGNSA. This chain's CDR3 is CASSRDHQETQYF.

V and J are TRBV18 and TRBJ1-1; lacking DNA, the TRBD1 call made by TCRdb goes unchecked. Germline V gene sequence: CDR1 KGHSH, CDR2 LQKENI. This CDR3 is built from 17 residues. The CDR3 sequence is CASSPYTGSISNTEAFF.

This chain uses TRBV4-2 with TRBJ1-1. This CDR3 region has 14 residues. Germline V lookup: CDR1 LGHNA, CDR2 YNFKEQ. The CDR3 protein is CASSQPARGVEAFF.

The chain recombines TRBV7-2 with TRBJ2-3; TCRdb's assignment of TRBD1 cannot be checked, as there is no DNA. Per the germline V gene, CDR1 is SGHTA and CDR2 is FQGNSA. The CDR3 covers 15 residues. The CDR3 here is CASSFGQGGTDTQYF. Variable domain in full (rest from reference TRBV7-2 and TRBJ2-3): GAGVSQSPSNKVTEKGKDVELRCDPISGHTALYWYRQSLGQGLEFLIYFQGNSAPDKSGLPSDRFSAERTGGSVSTLTIQRTQQEDSAVYLCASSFGQGGTDTQYFGPGTRLTVL.

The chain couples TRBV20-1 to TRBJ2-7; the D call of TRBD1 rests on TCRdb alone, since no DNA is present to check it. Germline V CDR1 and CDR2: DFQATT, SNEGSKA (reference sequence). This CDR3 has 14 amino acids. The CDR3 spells CSARDGDSAYEQYF.